Following are 20 T cell receptor beta chains from one sample sequenced in a study of cytomegalovirus exposure and HLA in healthy donors. Measured with immunoSEQ multiplex PCR; TCRdb has only the in-frame clones, and not every one. Of under 50,000 clones in the sample, 80% to 95% were seen once. The material sequenced was PBMCs. These receptors originate from a woman aged 18-30 years in good health and CMV-seronegative.

This clone was observed a single time. V is TRBV7-2 and J is TRBJ2-7, with a possible D match to TRBD1 (5 bases). The CDR3 sequence is 14 residues long. The V end was cut by 1 base, the J end by 2 bases, with 9 bases between. Per germline, CDR1 SGHTA and CDR2 FQGNSA. The CDR3, as DNA: TGTGCCAGCAGCTTAGATCTGGGGCCCTACGAGCAGTACTTC. The encoded protein is CASSLDLGPYEQYF.

The chain employs TRBV28 and TRBJ1-2, with 7 positions matching TRBD1. This CDR3 has 16 residues. Germline CDR1 MDHEN, CDR2 SYDVKM. V dropped 4 bases and J dropped 6; count of bases not matched to a gene: 14. The CDR3 loop reads CASSSHSTGTENGYTF. CDR3 in DNA: TGTGCCAGCAGTTCCCATTCAACCGGGACAGAGAATGGCTACACCTTC.

The chain uses TRBV7-8 and TRBJ1-2, with D possibly matching TRBD1 (6 bases). Germline loops: CDR1 SGHVS, CDR2 FQNEAQ. The length of the CDR3 is 13 residues. V was clipped by 2 bases and J by 8 bases, with 12 bases between them. CDR3 amino acids: CASSLRWGQGYTF. CDR3 nucleotides: TGTGCCAGCAGCTTAAGGTGGGGGCAAGGCTACACCTTC.

This chain joins TRBV6-1 and TRBJ1-5, with D tentatively TRBD1 (6 bases). Germline CDR1 and CDR2: MNHNS and SASEGT. This CDR3 contains 13 residues. V was clipped by 7 bases and J by 5 bases, with 12 bases between them. CDR3 nucleotides: TGTGCCAGCACCGACAGGCCCCATCAGCCCCAGCATTTT. Translated: CASTDRPHQPQHF.

The chain couples TRBV7-2 to TRBJ1-2, with TRBD1 identical over 8 bases. The CDR3 runs to 15 residues. V gave up 1 base and J gave up 7 bases; unmatched junction bases: 8. Germline-derived CDR1 and CDR2 are SGHTA and FQGNSA. CDR3 residues: CASSLGPQGVGGYTF. As DNA, the CDR3 is TGTGCCAGCAGCTTAGGCCCACAGGGGGTGGGTGGCTACACCTTC.

The chain carries TRBV19 and TRBJ2-3; TRBD1 aligns across 7 bases. CDR1 and CDR2 (germline): LNHDA, SQIVND (reference sequence). This CDR3 is 15 amino acids long. Trimming at V came to 7 bases and at J to 3 bases, leaving 10 bases not matched to a gene. CDR3 loop: CASTSDRVRTDTQYF. The CDR3 DNA sequence: TGTGCCAGTACCTCAGACAGGGTGAGAACAGATACGCAGTATTTT.

J is TRBJ1-4 and V is TRBV19, with 7 bases lining up with TRBD1. The CDR3 totals 14 residues. Germline V lookup: CDR1 LNHDA, CDR2 SQIVND (reference sequence). The V gene end was trimmed by 6 bases and the J gene end by 4 bases; junction bases not matched to a gene: 5. The CDR3 DNA sequence: TGTGCCAGTAGCCCCGGGACAGTTAATGAAAAACTGTTTTTT. This sequence encodes CASSPGTVNEKLFF.

The chain employs TRBV9 and TRBJ2-7, with 7 bases that match TRBD2. J was trimmed by 3 bases and V by 0 bases; bases with no gene match: 3. The CDR3 has 14 residues. CDR1 and CDR2 from the germline V gene are SGDLS and YYNGEE. The CDR3 DNA reads as TGTGCCAGCAGCGTAGTTCCTAGCGGCTACGAGCAGTACTTC. This gives the protein CASSVVPSGYEQYF.

The V call is TRBV9, the J call TRBJ2-3; tentatively, D is TRBD1 (6 bases). The CDR3 runs 16 residues. Trimming took off 0 bases at V and 4 bases at J, with 15 bases between the two ends. Germline CDR1 is SGDLS and CDR2 is YYNGEE. In DNA, the CDR3 is TGTGCCAGCAGCGTAGCCCAAGGGGGTGGGGCAGATACGCAGTATTTT. Encoded protein: CASSVAQGGGADTQYF.

This clone showed up just a few times. V gene TRBV9 combines with J gene TRBJ1-2; D possibly corresponds to TRBD1 (5 bases). The germline V gene has CDR1 SGDLS and CDR2 YYNGEE. The CDR3 is 14 amino acids. The V end was cut by 2 bases, the J end by 0 bases, with 8 bases between. The CDR3 region is CASSVGGSNYGYTF. The CDR3 nucleotides read TGTGCCAGCAGCGTCGGGGGGTCTAACTATGGCTACACCTTC.

The chain employs TRBV19 and TRBJ1-2, with a possible D match to TRBD1 (6 bases). V dropped 7 bases and J dropped 0 bases, with 12 bases sitting between them. This CDR3 is built from 14 residues. CDR1 and CDR2 (germline): LNHDA, SQIVND (reference sequence). CDR3 loop: CASISDSANYGYTF. Written as DNA, the CDR3 is TGTGCCAGTATTTCGGACAGTGCTAACTATGGCTACACCTTC.

The V gene is TRBV5-5, the J gene TRBJ1-6; weak D call: TRBD1 (6 bases). There are 15 residues in the CDR3. Germline V gene data show CDR1 as SGHKS and CDR2 as YYEKEE (reference sequence). Between the trimmed V and J ends, which lost 3 bases and 3 bases, there was a span of 10 bases. Here the CDR3 DNA reads TGTGCCAGCAGCTCACGGGACATCTATAATTCACCCCTCCACTTT. It codes for CASSSRDIYNSPLHF.

The chain carries TRBV9 and TRBJ2-7, with D unresolved. Per germline, CDR1 SGDLS and CDR2 YYNGEE. The CDR3 sequence is 14 residues long. The V gene lost 3 bases and the J gene lost 0 bases, with 10 bases spanning the gap. The CDR3 sequence is CASSAIESSYEQYF. The CDR3, as DNA: TGTGCCAGCAGCGCGATAGAATCCTCCTACGAGCAGTACTTC.

The chain is built from TRBV18 and TRBJ2-7, with D maybe TRBD1 (6 bases). The CDR3 runs 16 residues. Trimming removed 0 bases from V and 5 bases from J, with 17 bases in between. Germline V CDR1 and CDR2: KGHSH, LQKENI. The CDR3 protein is CASSPPVRQVGDEQYF. The CDR3 DNA reads as TGTGCCAGCTCACCACCGGTGAGACAGGTTGGGGACGAGCAGTACTTC.

The genes are TRBV6-6 and TRBJ2-7, with TRBD1 as a possible D gene (5 bases). CDR1 is MNHNY, CDR2 SVGAGI, per germline (reference sequence). This CDR3 spans 14 amino acids. Trimming left V 2 bases short and J 4 bases short, with 12 bases between. In DNA, the CDR3 is TGTGCCAGCAGTTACGGTCCAGGGTCGTACGAGCAGTACTTC. This codes for CASSYGPGSYEQYF.

This rearrangement joins TRBV5-1 to TRBJ1-2; perhaps TRBD1 as D (6 bases). CDR3 size: 15 residues. V was cut by 4 bases and J by 1 base, with 14 bases left in between. Germline CDR1 is SGHRS and CDR2 is YFSETQ. CDR3 loop: CASSRSGADNYGYTF. CDR3 bases: TGCGCCAGCAGCCGTTCAGGGGCCGATAACTATGGCTACACCTTC.

The chain employs TRBV6-1 and TRBJ1-1, with D perhaps TRBD1 (6 bases). CDR1 MNHNS and CDR2 SASEGT come from the germline V gene. V dropped 11 bases and J dropped 11 bases, with 18 bases sitting between them. The CDR3 covers 11 residues. The CDR3 nucleotides read TGTGCCTCCGGGACACCAAGAGGGGCTTTCTTT. Amino acid sequence: CASGTPRGAFF.

The genes are TRBV10-3 and TRBJ2-2; TRBD1 aligns across 9 bases. This CDR3 is 15 amino acids long. V lost 8 bases and J lost 3; bases outside the gene matches: 7. Germline CDR1 ENHRY, CDR2 SYGVKD. This chain's CDR3 is CAISYRGRHTGELFF. In nucleotides, the CDR3 is TGTGCCATCTCATACAGGGGGCGTCACACCGGGGAGCTGTTTTTT.

The chain carries TRBV5-4 and TRBJ2-2; 8 positions match TRBD1. Trimming took 5 bases from V and 2 from J; bases not matched to a gene: 5. The CDR3 consists of 15 residues. Germline assignment: CDR1 SGHNT and CDR2 YYREEE (reference sequence). The DNA of the CDR3 is TGTGCCAGCAGGTCGGGACAGGTCAACACCGGGGAGCTGTTTTTT. This translates into CASRSGQVNTGELFF.

The chain uses TRBV5-8 and TRBJ1-1, with D possibly matching TRBD1 (6 bases). Trimming removed 4 bases at V and 0 bases at J, with 25 bases between. The CDR3 spans 19 residues. Looked up from germline, CDR1 is SGHTS and CDR2 is YDEGEE. The CDR3 DNA sequence: TGTGCCAGCAGCACCCGGACAGTTCACACCCCTTTGATGAACACTGAAGCTTTCTTT. This encodes CASSTRTVHTPLMNTEAFF. The entire variable domain, with the rest obtained from reference TRBV5-8 and TRBJ1-1, is as follows: EAGVTQSPTHLIKTRGQQATLRCSPISGHTSVYWYQQALGLGLQFLLWYDEGEERNRGNFPPRFSGRQFPNYSSELNVNALELEDSALYLCASSTRTVHTPLMNTEAFFGQGTRLTVV.